These 14 T cell receptor beta chains came from one sample sequenced in a study of T cells in severe cutaneous drug reactions. Sequenced patients had Stevens-Johnson syndrome or toxic epidermal necrolysis caused by carbamazepine. TCR subtype-specific primers in iRepertoire multiplex PCR prepared libraries for bulk and single-cell sequencing. TCRdb reworked the multiplex PCR reads into one entry per CDR3 protein, no DNA. This sample contains 2,500 to 3,500 distinct CDR3 sequences. The sample consisted of cells from a skin blister. The receptors were sampled from a human donor with toxic epidermal necrolysis, a severe cutaneous drug reaction.

The rearrangement joins TRBV12-3 or TRBV12-4 to TRBJ2-7; TCRdb's D call, TRBD1, is unchecked because there is no DNA. CDR3 length equals 15 residues. The CDR3 sequence: CASSSPTGFGDEQYF.

V gene TRBV10-3 combines with J gene TRBJ2-6. The germline gives CDR1 ENHRY, CDR2 SYGVKD. This CDR3 region has 14 residues. The CDR3 loop is CAIGLTSGANVLTF.

The chain couples TRBV29-1 to TRBJ2-7; TCRdb indicates TRBD2, and absent DNA this call remains unverified. The germline V gene encodes CDR1 SQVTM and CDR2 ANQGSEA. This CDR3 spans 14 amino acids. CDR3: CSAGTSGRAYEQYF.

This chain's CDR3 is CASSLRTSGNTIYF. The gene calls are TRBV7-2 and TRBJ1-3. Germline V gene data show CDR1 as SGHTA and CDR2 as FQGNSA. The CDR3 spans 14 residues.

This sequence joins TRBV11-2 and TRBJ2-1; TCRdb outputs TRBD1, but without DNA this stays unchecked. CDR1 and CDR2 from the germline V gene are SGHAT and FQNNGV. The CDR3 is 15 amino acids. The CDR3 reads CASSLRDRVWNEQFF. The whole variable domain, filled in from reference TRBV11-2 and TRBJ2-1, reads EAGVAQSPRYKIIEKRQSVAFWCNPISGHATLYWYQQILGQGPKLLIQFQNNGVVDDSQLPKDRFSAERLKGVDSTLKIQPAKLEDSAVYLCASSLRDRVWNEQFFGPGTRLTVL.

The genes are TRBV6-1 and TRBJ2-7; no DNA is available, so the TRBD2 call from TCRdb remains unchecked. The CDR3 is made up of 20 amino acids. In germline, CDR1 is MNHNS, CDR2 SASEGT. CDR3 sequence reads: CASSEPSFGLTGTELYEQYF.

The J gene is TRBJ2-7, the V gene TRBV18. Germline values: CDR1 KGHSH, CDR2 LQKENI. The CDR3 spans 16 residues. CDR3 sequence: CASSQSGVLGSYEQYF.

Its frequency marks this clonotype as medium-sized. This CDR3 reads CSATSPTEAFF. V is TRBV20-1 and J is TRBJ1-1; TCRdb outputs TRBD1, but without DNA this stays unchecked. This CDR3 spans 11 amino acids. Germline assignment: CDR1 DFQATT and CDR2 SNEGSKA (reference sequence).

V usage is TRBV10-1 and J usage is TRBJ2-7. There are 13 residues in the CDR3. CDR1 WNHNN and CDR2 SYGVQD come from the germline V gene (reference sequence). The CDR3 region is CASSGDIYREQYF.

Its frequency marks this clonotype as medium-sized. The chain is built from TRBV30 and TRBJ2-7. The CDR3 covers 12 residues. The V gene's germline CDR1 is GTSNPN and CDR2 SVGIG (reference sequence). The CDR3 spells CAWSIESYEQYF.

This clonotype is identified as medium-sized (0.01 to 0.1%) from frequency. The rearrangement joins TRBV27 to TRBJ2-2; the D call from TCRdb, TRBD1, cannot be confirmed without DNA. This CDR3 comprises 14 residues. The V gene's germline CDR1 is MNHEY and CDR2 SMNVEV (reference sequence). CDR3 residues: CASSSHRGAGELFF.

This chain joins TRBV9 and TRBJ2-1; TCRdb's D call of TRBD1 is untestable without DNA. Germline lookup yields CDR1 SGDLS and CDR2 YYNGEE. The CDR3 totals 14 residues. CDR3 region: CASSVGDDINEQFF.

V usage is TRBV20-1 and J usage is TRBJ2-1; the TRBD2 assignment by TCRdb is unverifiable without DNA. Germline values: CDR1 DFQATT, CDR2 SNEGSKA (reference sequence). CDR3 length equals 14 residues. The CDR3: CSAPGLASYNEQFF.

This chain connects TRBV9 to TRBJ1-5. The CDR3 runs 13 residues. The germline V gene encodes CDR1 SGDLS and CDR2 YYNGEE. CDR3: CASSVSSNQPQHF.